Listed here are 28 T cell receptor beta chains from one sample, sequenced in a study of T cell changes during pregnancy in multiple sclerosis. Profiling relied on immunoSEQ multiplex PCR, and the TCRdb table lists in-frame clones only, not all of them. The table shows approximately 37,000 clones, with nearly 90% occurring only once. This specimen consisted of CD8+ T cells from peripheral blood mononuclear cells, obtained in the first trimester of pregnancy. These receptors all stem from a female donor with multiple sclerosis, enrolled in a pregnancy study.

Comments on this clone: The germline gene is not matched at one end of the junction; a read error may be the cause. The V gene is TRBV5-1, the J gene TRBJ1-5; D is ambiguous. CDR1 is SGHRS and CDR2 is YFSETQ in the germline V gene. CDR3 length: 15 residues. The CDR3 DNA follows: TGTGCCAGCAGCTTGGCCCCGGGGTCCAATCAGCCCCAGCATTTT. As protein: CASSLAPGSNQPQHF.

The chain has TRBV5-5 and TRBJ1-2; tentative D call: TRBD1 (6 bases). V lost 2 bases, J lost 7 bases, and 9 bases lay in between. Germline CDR1 reads SGHKS; CDR2 reads YYEKEE (reference sequence). The CDR3 consists of 12 residues. As DNA, the CDR3 is TGTGCCAGCAGCTTCTACAGGGCTGGCTACACCTTC. It translates to CASSFYRAGYTF.

V gene TRBV27 combines with J gene TRBJ2-3, with TRBD1 matching 10 bases. The V segment lost 4 bases and the J segment 3 bases; nucleotides outside the gene matches: 4. The CDR3 has 15 amino acids. The germline V gene encodes CDR1 MNHEY and CDR2 SMNVEV (reference sequence). For the CDR3, the DNA is TGTGCCAGCAGTTACCGGGACAGGGGAACAGATACGCAGTATTTT. Translation gives CASSYRDRGTDTQYF.

The chain combines TRBV10-3 with TRBJ2-5, with TRBD2 matching 8 bases. From germline, CDR1 is ENHRY and CDR2 SYGVKD. Germline trimming cut 10 bases from V and 5 bases from J; bases unmatched to any gene: 9. This CDR3 has 13 amino acids. As DNA, the CDR3 is TGTGCCACTCGCCCCATAGCGGGGGAGACCCAGTACTTC. Amino acid sequence: CATRPIAGETQYF.

The chain couples TRBV7-2 to TRBJ2-1; maybe TRBD1 (6 bases). Deletions cut 4 bases from V and 10 bases from J, with 11 bases between. Germline V gene lookup returns CDR1 SGHTA and CDR2 FQGNSA. The CDR3 runs to 12 residues. In DNA, the CDR3 is TGTGCCAGCAGCTCAGGGACACGCGAGCAGTTCTTC. Encoded protein: CASSSGTREQFF.

J is TRBJ1-1 and V is TRBV5-8; no clear D gene. V lost 1 base, J lost 4 bases, and 8 bases lay in between. Germline CDR1 is SGHTS and CDR2 is YDEGEE. The CDR3 is 13 residues long. The chain's CDR3 is CASSLSAGTEAFF. The CDR3 DNA is TGTGCCAGCAGCTTGAGTGCGGGCACTGAAGCTTTCTTT.

CDR3 loop: CASSIMGQGANEQFF. The DNA of the CDR3 is TGTGCCAGTAGTATAATGGGACAGGGGGCGAATGAGCAGTTCTTC. This chain connects TRBV19 to TRBJ2-1, with 12 bases lining up with TRBD1. This CDR3 is 15 amino acids long. Germline V gene lookup returns CDR1 LNHDA and CDR2 SQIVND (reference sequence). Unmatched junction bases numbered 3, after V lost 2 bases and J lost 7 bases.

The rearrangement uses TRBV27 and TRBJ1-1; 9 nucleotides agree with TRBD1. From germline, CDR1 is MNHEY and CDR2 SMNVEV (reference sequence). The junction had 8 bases not matched to a gene; V was cut back by 6 bases and J by 6 bases. This CDR3 is built from 14 residues. CDR3: CASSLGTGLAEAFF. CDR3 in DNA: TGTGCCAGCAGCTTGGGGACAGGGCTGGCTGAAGCTTTCTTT.

Concerning this clone: The junction departs from germline at one end; a sequencing error may be responsible. V usage is TRBV4-3 and J usage is TRBJ2-7, with TRBD1 matching over 9 bases. CDR3 length: 16 amino acids. Per the germline V gene, CDR1 is LGHNA and CDR2 is YSLEER. CDR3 region: CASSQEPGQGDYEQYF. The DNA for the CDR3 is TGCGCCAGCAGTCAAGAACCGGGACAGGGTGACTACGAGCAGTACTTC.

The V call is TRBV4-2, the J call TRBJ1-5; 8 nucleotides align to TRBD1. CDR1 is LGHNA and CDR2 is YNFKEQ in the germline V gene. CDR3 size: 15 residues. After removal of 0 bases from V and 12 bases from J, the junction contained 10 bases not matched to a gene. In nucleotides, the CDR3 is TGTGCCAGCAGCCAAGAGGCAGGGGGCGGGCAGGTCCAGCATTTT. Protein sequence: CASSQEAGGGQVQHF.

The chain couples TRBV11-3 to TRBJ2-2, with TRBD2 matching over 8 bases. After removal of 3 bases from V and 1 base from J, the junction contained 4 bases not matched to a gene. Germline V lookup: CDR1 SGHNT, CDR2 YENEEA. The length of the CDR3 is 16 residues. CDR3 in DNA: TGTGCCAGCAGCTTCGGACTAGCAGTGAACACCGGGGAGCTGTTTTTT. This gives the protein CASSFGLAVNTGELFF.

The V gene is TRBV7-2, the J gene TRBJ2-1, with 8 positions matching TRBD2. V shed 0 bases, J shed 10 bases, and the junction held 14 bases outside the gene matches. The CDR3 has 17 residues. Looked up from germline, CDR1 is SGHTA and CDR2 is FQGNSA. The CDR3 sequence: CASSLAQWGTRGSEQFF. The CDR3 DNA is TGTGCCAGCAGCTTAGCGCAGTGGGGGACTAGGGGGAGCGAGCAGTTCTTC.

This sequence joins TRBV11-1 and TRBJ1-4; D unclear. V lost 3 bases to trimming and J lost 7 bases, with 12 bases between them. The CDR3 sequence is 14 residues long. Germline-derived CDR1 and CDR2 are SGHAT and FQDESV (reference sequence). The CDR3 loop reads CASSFSMGSEKLFF. The CDR3 DNA reads TGTGCCAGCAGCTTCAGTATGGGGAGTGAAAAACTGTTTTTT.

V is TRBV11-2 and J is TRBJ2-7; D is unresolved. This CDR3 has 14 amino acids. Germline CDR1 and CDR2: SGHAT and FQNNGV. Trimming took off 5 bases at V and 3 bases at J, with 14 bases between the two ends. CDR3 sequence (DNA): TGTGCCAGCAGCCAGTGGCCAGGTAGCTACGAGCAGTACTTC. Protein product: CASSQWPGSYEQYF.

This chain connects TRBV7-9 to TRBJ1-2; 7 nucleotides agree with TRBD1. The germline V gene has CDR1 SEHNR and CDR2 FQNEAQ (reference sequence). V was clipped by 1 base and J by 3 bases; unmatched bases: 5. This CDR3 spans 15 amino acids. CDR3 nucleotides: TGTGCCAGCAGCTTAGGGACAGGAGGGGACTATGGCTACACCTTC. This translates into CASSLGTGGDYGYTF.

The rearrangement joins TRBV11-2 to TRBJ2-7; the match to TRBD1 covers 9 bases. The germline gives CDR1 SGHAT, CDR2 FQNNGV. This CDR3 region has 13 residues. V shed 5 bases and J 4 bases; nucleotides not matched to a gene: 3. As DNA, the CDR3 is TGTGCCAGCAGCGCCGGGACAGGGTACGAGCAGTACTTC. Translating it yields CASSAGTGYEQYF. The whole variable domain, filled in from reference TRBV11-2 and TRBJ2-7, reads EAGVAQSPRYKIIEKRQSVAFWCNPISGHATLYWYQQILGQGPKLLIQFQNNGVVDDSQLPKDRFSAERLKGVDSTLKIQPAKLEDSAVYLCASSAGTGYEQYFGPGTRLTVT.

The count of this clone is one. The chain has TRBV4-1 and TRBJ2-2, with 12 bases aligning to TRBD2. The germline CDR1 and CDR2 sequences are MGHRA and YSYEKL. The CDR3 is made up of 19 amino acids. J lost 5 bases, V lost 0 bases, and 10 bases had no gene match. The DNA of the CDR3 is TGCGCCAGCAGCCAAGACCCCCTAGCGGGGGGGGTTACGACCGGGGAGCTGTTTTTT. Residues: CASSQDPLAGGVTTGELFF.

This clone was seen only a few times. The V call is TRBV29-1, the J call TRBJ1-1; D possibly corresponds to TRBD1 (6 bases). V shed 0 bases and J shed 10 bases, with 21 bases lying between them. The V gene's germline CDR1 is SQVTM and CDR2 ANQGSEA. The CDR3 has 15 amino acids. The CDR3 nucleotides read TGCAGCGTTGAAGATGAGGCCGGGACAATGGGCAGAGCTTTCTTT. Its translation is CSVEDEAGTMGRAFF.

This chain connects TRBV7-3 to TRBJ2-7; tentatively, D is TRBD1 (6 bases). Germline CDR1 reads SGHTA; CDR2 reads FQGTGA. The CDR3 consists of 14 residues. The germline V and J ends were trimmed by 4 bases and 6 bases, with 16 bases remaining between them. The CDR3 protein is CASSSTAGAGEQYF. DNA of the CDR3: TGTGCCAGCAGCTCTACCGCAGGGGCCGGCGAGCAGTACTTC.

The J gene is TRBJ1-2, the V gene TRBV7-9; no reliable D call. The V end lost 1 base, the J end lost 4 bases, and 10 bases lay between the germline ends. The CDR3 consists of 14 residues. The germline V gene encodes CDR1 SEHNR and CDR2 FQNEAQ (reference sequence). CDR3 DNA: TGTGCCAGCAGCTTAGTCGCAGGCCCCTATGGCTACACCTTC. It specifies CASSLVAGPYGYTF.

V is TRBV10-3 and J is TRBJ1-2, with a tentative D call TRBD1 (6 bases). The germline CDR1 and CDR2 sequences are ENHRY and SYGVKD. Trimming shortened V by 7 bases and J by 4 bases, and 16 bases separated the two germline ends. The CDR3 totals 14 residues. The CDR3 spells CAINRYRDVYGYTF. In DNA form, the CDR3 reads TGTGCCATCAATCGTTACAGGGACGTCTATGGCTACACCTTC.

The chain has TRBV29-1 and TRBJ1-5; the D gene is possibly TRBD1 (6 bases). Germline CDR1 reads SQVTM; CDR2 reads ANQGSEA. The CDR3 covers 16 residues. Deletions cut 7 bases from V and 4 bases from J, with 23 bases between. CDR3 amino acids: CSATVTGTRDNQPQHF. As DNA, the CDR3 is TGCAGCGCCACCGTAACAGGGACACGGGATAATCAGCCCCAGCATTTT.

This clone appeared a few times. The gene calls are TRBV19 and TRBJ1-5; a possible D gene is TRBD1 (6 bases). The CDR3 is 15 amino acids. V lost 3 bases, J lost 5 bases, and 14 bases lay in between. CDR1 LNHDA and CDR2 SQIVND come from the germline V gene (reference sequence). The CDR3 loop reads CASSIAGADYQPQHF. The CDR3 coding sequence is TGTGCCAGTAGTATTGCAGGGGCCGACTATCAGCCCCAGCATTTT.

The rearrangement joins TRBV5-4 to TRBJ1-1, with a weak D call TRBD1 (5 bases). V dropped 4 bases and J dropped 1 base, with 11 bases sitting between them. The CDR3 length is 14 residues. Germline values: CDR1 SGHNT, CDR2 YYREEE (reference sequence). DNA of the CDR3: TGTGCCAGCAGCCCCTTGGGGGGGAACACTGAAGCTTTCTTT. Translating it yields CASSPLGGNTEAFF.

The rearrangement joins TRBV7-3 to TRBJ2-2; D is ambiguous. CDR1 is SGHTA and CDR2 is FQGTGA in the germline V gene. The CDR3 consists of 13 residues. Between the trimmed V and J ends, which lost 5 bases and 7 bases, there was a span of 11 bases. The CDR3 is CASSLTRLGELFF. The DNA of the CDR3 is TGTGCCAGCAGCCTCACACGTCTCGGGGAGCTGTTTTTT.

This chain uses TRBV4-2 with TRBJ1-1, with 9 bases matching TRBD1. V trimming: 3 bases; J trimming: 3 bases; junction bases outside the gene matches: 14. Germline V CDR1 and CDR2: LGHNA, YNFKEQ. This CDR3 region has 18 residues. CDR3 DNA: TGTGCCAGCAGCCATGACGTCCCGGGACAGGGAACGGACACTGAAGCTTTCTTT. It yields the protein CASSHDVPGQGTDTEAFF.

The rearrangement links TRBV7-3 to TRBJ2-1, with D perhaps matching TRBD1 (6 bases). Germline assignment: CDR1 SGHTA and CDR2 FQGTGA. This CDR3 is 14 amino acids long. Trimming shortened V by 5 bases and J by 8 bases, and 16 bases separated the two germline ends. CDR3 sequence: CASSPQGFHDEQFF. DNA for the CDR3: TGTGCCAGCAGCCCACAGGGTTTCCATGATGAGCAGTTCTTC. Full variable domain (outside the CDR3, taken from reference TRBV7-3 and TRBJ2-1): GAGVSQTPSNKVTEKGKYVELRCDPISGHTALYWYRQSLGQGPEFLIYFQGTGAADDSGLPNDRFFAVRPEGSVSTLKIQRTERGDSAVYLCASSPQGFHDEQFFGPGTRLTVL.

V gene TRBV7-2 combines with J gene TRBJ2-2, with D possibly matching TRBD1 (5 bases). Trimming left V 3 bases short and J 5 bases short, with 7 bases between. The CDR3 runs to 13 residues. The germline V gene encodes CDR1 SGHTA and CDR2 FQGNSA. CDR3 coding DNA: TGTGCCAGCAGCTTTCCAGGGACCGGGGAGCTGTTTTTT. Its translation is CASSFPGTGELFF.